A selection of T cell receptor beta chains follows, all from one sample in a study of CD8+ T cells in alopecia areata. Profiling relied on immunoSEQ multiplex PCR, and the TCRdb table lists in-frame clones only, not all of them. The sample contains roughly 170,000 clones, roughly three fifths of which appear only once. Sequenced material: CD8+ T cells sorted from blood, taken at week 24, from a patient treated with tofacitinib. The receptors come from a human donor with alopecia areata. Each CDR3 is given with its conserved first and last residue. A D gene is named only where the DNA matches it firmly. Clone size, where shown, is once, few, many, or a class for clones that have expanded.

clone_size cdr3_length j_call v_call d_call cdr3_aa cdr3_nt
. 15 TRBJ1-1 TRBV4-1 TRBD1 CASSQIRGRGGEAFF TGCGCCAGCAGCCAAATCAGGGGGCGTGGGGGTGAAGCTTTCTTT
once 13 TRBJ1-2 TRBV29-1 . CSVVSGAWYGYTF TGCAGCGTTGTCTCCGGGGCGTGGTATGGCTACACCTTC
. 14 TRBJ2-7 TRBV4-2 TRBD2 CASSLSGGPYEQYF TGTGCCAGCAGCCTTAGCGGGGGCCCCTACGAGCAGTACTTC
. 14 TRBJ2-7 TRBV4-1 . CASSQEGFTYEQYF TGCGCCAGCAGCCAAGAGGGATTTACCTACGAGCAGTACTTC
. 14 TRBJ2-5 TRBV13 . CASSRTEDRETQYF TGTGCCAGCAGCCGGACGGAGGATAGGGAGACCCAGTACTTC
. 14 TRBJ1-5 TRBV2 . CASRPRDGNQPQHF TGTGCCAGCAGGCCCCGGGACGGGAATCAGCCCCAGCATTTT
. 13 TRBJ1-2 TRBV7-9 . CASSQNTGHGYTF TGTGCCAGCAGCCAAAATACAGGTCATGGCTACACCTTC
. 16 TRBJ2-7 TRBV7-9 . CASSLELGHGGYEQYF TGTGCCAGCAGCTTAGAGTTGGGCCATGGCGGGTACGAGCAGTACTTC
. 13 TRBJ1-5 TRBV12-5 . CASNGQSNQPQHF TGTGCTAGTAACGGACAGAGCAATCAGCCCCAGCATTTT
. 13 TRBJ1-2 TRBV29-1 TRBD1 CSAAQTGNYGYTF TGCAGCGCCGCCCAGACAGGGAACTATGGCTACACCTTC
. 14 TRBJ2-3 TRBV11-2 . CASNFGQYTDTQYF TGTGCCAGCAATTTTGGACAGTACACAGATACGCAGTATTTT
. 12 TRBJ2-5 TRBV6-5 . CASSSSRETQYF TGTGCCAGCAGTTCGTCGCGGGAGACCCAGTACTTC
few 15 TRBJ1-3 TRBV7-9 TRBD1 CASSKTGGRGNTIYF TGTGCCAGCAGCAAGACAGGGGGCAGGGGAAACACCATATATTTT
few 20 TRBJ2-3 TRBV13 TRBD2 CASSTGTSGGLHYSTDTQYF TGTGCCAGCAGCACCGGGACTAGCGGGGGGCTACACTATAGCACAGATACGCAGTATTTT
few 16 TRBJ2-1 TRBV28 TRBD2 CASSPNTGTSEGEQFF TGTGCCAGCAGTCCGAATACCGGGACTAGCGAGGGTGAGCAGTTCTTC
. 17 TRBJ2-7 TRBV19 TRBD1 CASSGLTGAKVAVEQYF TGTGCCAGTAGTGGGCTGACAGGGGCGAAGGTCGCTGTGGAGCAGTACTTC
few 14 TRBJ2-7 TRBV29-1 . CSVIRREASYEQYF TGCAGCGTCATTCGTAGGGAGGCCTCCTACGAGCAGTACTTC
. 14 TRBJ2-1 TRBV5-6 . CASSLRATYNEQFF TGTGCCAGCAGCTTGCGGGCCACCTACAATGAGCAGTTCTTC
few 14 TRBJ2-7 TRBV30 . CAWVDGARSYEQYF TGTGCCTGGGTGGACGGGGCACGCTCCTACGAGCAGTACTTC
. 18 TRBJ1-3 TRBV12-5 TRBD1 CASGLLPTGTESGNTIYF TGTGCTAGTGGTTTGCTACCAACCGGGACAGAGAGTGGAAACACCATATATTTT
. 17 TRBJ2-4 TRBV15 TRBD1 CATSPLRQGYTKNIQYF TGTGCCACCAGTCCGCTTAGACAGGGTTATACCAAAAACATTCAGTACTTC
. 11 TRBJ1-1 TRBV9 . CASSARDEAFF TGTGCCAGCAGCGCCAGGGATGAAGCTTTCTTT
. 14 TRBJ2-1 TRBV30 TRBD2 CAWSPSGGPDEQFF TGTGCCTGGAGTCCAAGCGGGGGGCCGGATGAGCAGTTCTTC
. 13 TRBJ1-2 TRBV30 . CAWGDYWSYGYTF TGTGCCTGGGGGGACTATTGGAGCTATGGCTACACCTTC
. 10 TRBJ1-2 TRBV5-1 . CASFGGCYTF TGCGCCAGCTTTGGGGGATGCTACACCTTC
. 17 TRBJ1-1 TRBV27 . CASSTKAGRGMNTEAFF TGTGCCAGCAGTACGAAGGCGGGACGGGGGATGAACACTGAAGCTTTCTTT
. 15 TRBJ2-3 TRBV6-6 . CASRPDFSFTDTQYF TGTGCCAGCAGACCGGACTTCTCATTCACAGATACGCAGTATTTT
few 11 TRBJ2-7 TRBV30 . CAWSQVREQYF TGTGCCTGGAGTCAGGTTCGCGAGCAGTACTTC
. 12 TRBJ2-5 TRBV30 . CAWGLFQETQYF TGTGCCTGGGGACTCTTCCAAGAGACCCAGTACTTC
. 12 TRBJ2-1 TRBV29-1 . CSVDQGLNEQFF TGCAGCGTTGATCAGGGCCTTAATGAGCAGTTCTTC
. 13 TRBJ1-5 TRBV29-1 . CSVVAWDDQPQHF TGCAGCGTCGTCGCCTGGGACGATCAGCCCCAGCATTTT
. 12 TRBJ2-1 TRBV5-1 . CASSRLIGEQFF TGCGCCAGCAGCCGGCTAATCGGTGAGCAGTTCTTC
. 15 TRBJ2-5 TRBV7-2 . CASSSLGTLGETQYF TGTGCCAGCAGCTCCCTCGGGACCTTAGGGGAGACCCAGTACTTC
. 14 TRBJ1-6 TRBV13 . CASSSSSYNSPLHF TGTGCCAGCAGCTCGAGCTCCTATAATTCACCCCTCCACTTT
once 11 TRBJ2-5 TRBV2 . CATLSRETQYF TGTGCCACCCTTAGTAGGGAGACCCAGTACTTC
. 13 TRBJ2-7 TRBV29-1 TRBD1 CSVLGQSSYEQYF TGCAGCGTTCTGGGACAGAGCTCCTACGAGCAGTACTTC
few 14 TRBJ2-4 TRBV7-9 TRBD1 CAIGTGLAKNIQYF TGTGCCATAGGGACAGGGTTGGCCAAAAACATTCAGTACTTC
. 15 TRBJ2-7 TRBV29-1 . CSPEVYRDTNYEQYF TGCAGCCCTGAGGTGTATCGGGACACCAACTACGAGCAGTACTTC
. 14 TRBJ2-7 TRBV7-9 TRBD2 CASSPGTSPYEQYF TGTGCCAGCAGCCCCGGGACTAGTCCCTACGAGCAGTACTTC
. 12 TRBJ2-5 TRBV14 . CASSQDPETQYF TGTGCCAGCAGCCAAGATCCAGAGACCCAGTACTTC
few 14 TRBJ2-5 TRBV12-5 . CASELGGNQETQYF TGTGCTAGTGAACTGGGGGGCAACCAAGAGACCCAGTACTTC
few 14 TRBJ2-3 TRBV6-4 . CASSARGYTDTQYF TGTGCCAGCAGCGCCAGGGGTTACACAGATACGCAGTATTTT
few 13 TRBJ1-4 TRBV13 . CASSLMGGEKLFF TGTGCCAGCAGCTTGATGGGGGGTGAAAAACTGTTTTTT
. 16 TRBJ1-1 TRBV29-1 TRBD1 CSVDITGDLMNTEAFF TGCAGCGTTGACATCACAGGGGACTTAATGAACACTGAAGCTTTCTTT
few 16 TRBJ2-1 TRBV5-6 TRBD1 CASSEFAGTGNNEQFF TGTGCCAGCAGCGAGTTCGCCGGGACAGGGAACAATGAGCAGTTCTTC
few 16 TRBJ1-6 TRBV6-1 . CASSVVVEPYNSPLHF TGTGCCAGCAGTGTTGTGGTGGAACCTTATAATTCACCCCTCCACTTT
. 14 TRBJ1-2 TRBV27 TRBD1 CASSRRQGAYGYTF TGTGCCAGCAGTAGACGACAGGGGGCCTATGGCTACACCTTC
. 19 TRBJ1-4 TRBV30 . CAWREPHPVRSDGNEKLFF TGTGCCTGGAGGGAGCCTCATCCCGTGAGATCGGACGGTAATGAAAAACTGTTTTTT
. 13 TRBJ1-2 TRBV27 . CASSSVSTTGYTF TGTGCCAGCAGTTCCGTCAGTACCACTGGCTACACCTTC
few 16 TRBJ1-2 TRBV5-6 TRBD1 CASSLVDRGLNYGYTF TGTGCCAGCAGCTTGGTGGACAGGGGGCTTAACTATGGCTACACCTTC
. 15 TRBJ1-2 TRBV2 . CASTVGPASNYGYTF TGTGCCAGCACCGTCGGTCCCGCATCTAACTATGGCTACACCTTC
once 15 TRBJ2-5 TRBV6-5 . CASSYGGTSQETQYF TGTGCCAGCAGTTACGGTGGGACAAGTCAAGAGACCCAGTACTTC
few 12 TRBJ1-2 TRBV11-2 . CASSLAGSGYTF TGTGCCAGCAGCTTAGCGGGTTCGGGCTACACCTTC
few 16 TRBJ1-5 TRBV4-1 TRBD1 CASSQSQGAGYQPQHF TGCGCCAGCAGCCAATCACAGGGGGCTGGGTATCAGCCCCAGCATTTT